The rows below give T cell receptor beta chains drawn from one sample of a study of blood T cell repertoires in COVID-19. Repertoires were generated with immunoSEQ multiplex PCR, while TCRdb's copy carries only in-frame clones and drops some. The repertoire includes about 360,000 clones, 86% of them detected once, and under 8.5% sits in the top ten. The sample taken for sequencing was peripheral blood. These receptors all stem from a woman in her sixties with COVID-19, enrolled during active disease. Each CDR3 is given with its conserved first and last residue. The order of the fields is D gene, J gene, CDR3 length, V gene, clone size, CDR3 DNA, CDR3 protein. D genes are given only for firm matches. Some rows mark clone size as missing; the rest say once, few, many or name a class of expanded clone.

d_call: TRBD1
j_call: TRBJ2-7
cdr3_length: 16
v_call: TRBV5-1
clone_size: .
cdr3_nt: TGCGCCAGCAGCTTGTATTCCGGGACAGGGGATTACGAGCAGTACTTC
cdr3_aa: CASSLYSGTGDYEQYF

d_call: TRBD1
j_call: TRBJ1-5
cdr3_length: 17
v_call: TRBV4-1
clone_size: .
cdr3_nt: TGCGCCAGCAGCCAAGACGACAGGGCTATTAGCAATCAGCCCCAGCATTTT
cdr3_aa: CASSQDDRAISNQPQHF

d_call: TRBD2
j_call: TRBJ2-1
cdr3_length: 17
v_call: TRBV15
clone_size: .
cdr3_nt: TGTGCCACCAGCAGTGGACGGACTAGCGGGGAGGGGAATGAGCAGTTCTTC
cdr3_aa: CATSSGRTSGEGNEQFF

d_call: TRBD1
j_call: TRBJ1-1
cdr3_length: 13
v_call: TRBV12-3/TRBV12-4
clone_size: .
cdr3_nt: TGTGCCAGCAGCATACCCCAGGGGGTGCGGGCTTTCTTT
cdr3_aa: CASSIPQGVRAFF

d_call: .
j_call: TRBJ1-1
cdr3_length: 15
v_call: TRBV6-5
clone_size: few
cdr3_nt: TGTGCCAGCACCACCGCGGGCGGGATGAACACTGAAGCTTTCTTT
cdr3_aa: CASTTAGGMNTEAFF

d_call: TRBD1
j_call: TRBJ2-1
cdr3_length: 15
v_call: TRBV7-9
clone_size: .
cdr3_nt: TGTGCCAGCAGCCGACCAGGGGGAGAGGACAATGAGCAGTTCTTC
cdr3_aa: CASSRPGGEDNEQFF

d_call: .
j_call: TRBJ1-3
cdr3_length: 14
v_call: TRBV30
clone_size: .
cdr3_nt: TGTGCCTGGAGCAGGCTACTCTCTGGAAACACCATATATTTT
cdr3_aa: CAWSRLLSGNTIYF

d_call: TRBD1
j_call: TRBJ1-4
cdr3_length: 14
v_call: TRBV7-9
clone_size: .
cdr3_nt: TGTGCCAGCGGACCCGGGACAGGGCGTGAAAAACTGTTTTTT
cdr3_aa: CASGPGTGREKLFF

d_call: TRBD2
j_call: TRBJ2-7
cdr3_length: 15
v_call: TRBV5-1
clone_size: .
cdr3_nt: TGCGCCAGCGGGGACTTTAGCGGGGGGGCCTACGAGCAGTACTTC
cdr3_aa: CASGDFSGGAYEQYF

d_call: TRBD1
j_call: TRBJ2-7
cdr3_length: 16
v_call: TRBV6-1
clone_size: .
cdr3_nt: TGTGCCAGCAGTGAAGTGGGACAGCCAACGACCTACGAGCAGTACTTC
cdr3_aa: CASSEVGQPTTYEQYF

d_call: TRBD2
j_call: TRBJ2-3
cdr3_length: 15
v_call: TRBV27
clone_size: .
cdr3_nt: TGTGCCAGCAGTTCCCCGGGGACTAGCCCGGGTACGCAGTATTTT
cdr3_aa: CASSSPGTSPGTQYF

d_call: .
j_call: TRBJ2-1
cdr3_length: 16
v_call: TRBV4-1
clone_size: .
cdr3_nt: TGCGCCAGCAGCCAAATGGGGGCGAGCTCCTACAATGAGCAGTTCTTC
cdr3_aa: CASSQMGASSYNEQFF

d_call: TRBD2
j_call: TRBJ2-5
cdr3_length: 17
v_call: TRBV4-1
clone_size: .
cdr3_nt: TGCGCCAGCAGCCAAGATAGGGTAGCGGGGGGGAAAGAGACCCAGTACTTC
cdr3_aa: CASSQDRVAGGKETQYF

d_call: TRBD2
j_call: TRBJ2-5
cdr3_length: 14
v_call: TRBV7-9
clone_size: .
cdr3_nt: TGTGCCAGCAGCGTACTAGCGGGCACGGAGACCCAGTACTTC
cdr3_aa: CASSVLAGTETQYF

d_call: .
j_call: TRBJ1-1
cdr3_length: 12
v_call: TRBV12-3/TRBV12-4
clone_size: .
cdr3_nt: TGTGCCAGCACCCAGGGCAGCACAGGAGCTTTCTTT
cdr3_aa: CASTQGSTGAFF

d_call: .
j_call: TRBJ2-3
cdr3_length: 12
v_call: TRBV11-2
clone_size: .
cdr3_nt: TGTGCCAGCAGCCGGAGCACAGATACGCAGTATTTT
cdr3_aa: CASSRSTDTQYF

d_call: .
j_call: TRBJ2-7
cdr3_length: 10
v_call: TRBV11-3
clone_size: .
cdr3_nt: TGTGCCAGCAGCCTCTACGAGCAGTACTTC
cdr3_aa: CASSLYEQYF

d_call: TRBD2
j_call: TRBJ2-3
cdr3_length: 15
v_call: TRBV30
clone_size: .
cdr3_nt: TGTGCCTGGAGTGACGGGACTAGTGATACAGATACGCAGTATTTT
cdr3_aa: CAWSDGTSDTDTQYF

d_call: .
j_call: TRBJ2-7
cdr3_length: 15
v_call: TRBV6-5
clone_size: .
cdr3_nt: TGTGCCAGCAGTTACTACGGGACTCGTGACTACGAGCAGTACTTC
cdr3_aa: CASSYYGTRDYEQYF

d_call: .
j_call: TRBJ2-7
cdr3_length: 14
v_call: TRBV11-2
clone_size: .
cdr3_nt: TGTGCCAGCAGCTTAGATTACGGAGGGGACGAGCAGTACTTC
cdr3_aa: CASSLDYGGDEQYF

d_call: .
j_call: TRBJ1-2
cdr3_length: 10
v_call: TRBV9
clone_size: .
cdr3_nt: TGTGCCAGCAGCGGAGAAGGCTACACCTTC
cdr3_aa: CASSGEGYTF

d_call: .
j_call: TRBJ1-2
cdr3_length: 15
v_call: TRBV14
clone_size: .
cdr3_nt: TGTGCCAGCAGCCCAACAGGGCTAGGGGACTATGGCTACACCTTC
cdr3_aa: CASSPTGLGDYGYTF

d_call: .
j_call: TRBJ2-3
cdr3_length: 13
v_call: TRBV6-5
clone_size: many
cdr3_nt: TGTGCCAGCAGTTCCCCCGGGACAGATACGCAGTATTTT
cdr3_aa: CASSSPGTDTQYF

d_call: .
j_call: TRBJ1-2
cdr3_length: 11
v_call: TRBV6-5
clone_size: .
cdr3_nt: TGTGCCACCACGGGAGGGAATGGCTACACCTTC
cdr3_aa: CATTGGNGYTF

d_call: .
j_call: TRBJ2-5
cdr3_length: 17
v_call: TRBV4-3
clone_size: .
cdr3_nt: TGCGCCAGCAGCCAAGATTCTCCTCCAGATAACCAAGAGACCCAGTACTTC
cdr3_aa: CASSQDSPPDNQETQYF

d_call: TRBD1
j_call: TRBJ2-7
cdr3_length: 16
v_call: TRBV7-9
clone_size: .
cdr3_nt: TGTGCCAGCAGCCCAACCGACAGGGCCCCTAGCCACGAGCAGTACTTC
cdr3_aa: CASSPTDRAPSHEQYF

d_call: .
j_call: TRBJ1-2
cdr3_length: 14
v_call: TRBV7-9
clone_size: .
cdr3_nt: TGTGCCAGCAGCTTCCTAGGGGAGGCCTATGGCTACACCTTC
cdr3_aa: CASSFLGEAYGYTF

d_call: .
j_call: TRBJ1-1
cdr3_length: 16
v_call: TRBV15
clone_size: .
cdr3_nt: TGTGCCACCAGCAGAGAGGGTCGGGGAACTAACACTGAAGCTTTCTTT
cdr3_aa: CATSREGRGTNTEAFF

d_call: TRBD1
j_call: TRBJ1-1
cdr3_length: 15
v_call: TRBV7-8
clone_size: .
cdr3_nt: TGTGCCAGCAGCCCACGGACAGGGACCAACACTGAAGCTTTCTTT
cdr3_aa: CASSPRTGTNTEAFF

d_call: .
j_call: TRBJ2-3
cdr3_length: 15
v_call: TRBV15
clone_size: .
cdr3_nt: TGTGCCACCAGCAGCCAGCGGACCAACACAGATACGCAGTATTTT
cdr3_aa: CATSSQRTNTDTQYF

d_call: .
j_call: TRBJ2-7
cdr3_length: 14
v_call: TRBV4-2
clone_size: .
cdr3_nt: TGTGCCAGCAGCCAAGATCCGACTAGAGACGAGCAGTACTTC
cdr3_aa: CASSQDPTRDEQYF

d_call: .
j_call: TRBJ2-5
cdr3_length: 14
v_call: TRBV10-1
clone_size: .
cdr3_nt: TGCGCCAGCAATGGGGGAGGCACCCAAGAGACCCAGTACTTC
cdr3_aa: CASNGGGTQETQYF

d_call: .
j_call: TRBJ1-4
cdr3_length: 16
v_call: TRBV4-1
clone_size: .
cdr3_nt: TGCGCCAGCAGCCAAGAAGGGGGACGGACTAATGAAAAACTGTTTTTT
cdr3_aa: CASSQEGGRTNEKLFF

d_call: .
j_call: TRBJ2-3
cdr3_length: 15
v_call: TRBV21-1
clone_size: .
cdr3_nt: TGTGCCAGCAGCAACCGCGATGATCCTGCAGATACGCAGTATTTT
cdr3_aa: CASSNRDDPADTQYF

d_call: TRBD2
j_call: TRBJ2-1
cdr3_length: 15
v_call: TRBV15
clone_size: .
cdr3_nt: TGTGCCACCAGCAGTGGGACTAGCTCCTACAATGAGCAGTTCTTC
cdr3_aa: CATSSGTSSYNEQFF

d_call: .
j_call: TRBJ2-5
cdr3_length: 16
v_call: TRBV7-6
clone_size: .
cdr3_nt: TGTGCCAGCAGCGTGAGACTAGGAGGGCGGCAAGAGACCCAGTACTTC
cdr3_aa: CASSVRLGGRQETQYF

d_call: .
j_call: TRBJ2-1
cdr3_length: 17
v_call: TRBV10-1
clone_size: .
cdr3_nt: TGCGCCAGCAGTGAGTCGACTCTGGCCAGCTCCTACAATGAGCAGTTCTTC
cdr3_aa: CASSESTLASSYNEQFF

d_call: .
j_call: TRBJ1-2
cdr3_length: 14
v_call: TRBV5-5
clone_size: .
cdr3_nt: TGTGCCAGCAGCTTGGGGTACATATCAGATGGCTACACCTTC
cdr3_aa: CASSLGYISDGYTF

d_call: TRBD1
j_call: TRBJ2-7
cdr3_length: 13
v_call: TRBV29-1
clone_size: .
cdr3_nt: TGCAGCGTTGAAGGGACAGGGTCCAACGAGCAGTACTTC
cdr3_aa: CSVEGTGSNEQYF

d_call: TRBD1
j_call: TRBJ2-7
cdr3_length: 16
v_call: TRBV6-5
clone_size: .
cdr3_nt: TGTGCCAGCAGTTATCTGGAAGGGGACAGCTCCTACGAGCAGTACTTC
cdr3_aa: CASSYLEGDSSYEQYF

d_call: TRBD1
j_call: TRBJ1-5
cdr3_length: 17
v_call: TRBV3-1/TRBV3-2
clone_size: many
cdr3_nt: TGTGCCAGCAGCCCGTGGGACAGGGGGTATAGCAATCAGCCCCAGCATTTT
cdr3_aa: CASSPWDRGYSNQPQHF

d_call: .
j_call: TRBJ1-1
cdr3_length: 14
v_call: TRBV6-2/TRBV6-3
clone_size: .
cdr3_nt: TGTGCCAGCAGTCGGCTGACAGGGAACACTGAAGCTTTCTTT
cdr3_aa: CASSRLTGNTEAFF

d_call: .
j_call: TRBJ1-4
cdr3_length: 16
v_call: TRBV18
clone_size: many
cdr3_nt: TGTGCCAGCTCACCGGACAGAATCCCAACTAATGAAAAACTGTTTTTT
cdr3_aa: CASSPDRIPTNEKLFF

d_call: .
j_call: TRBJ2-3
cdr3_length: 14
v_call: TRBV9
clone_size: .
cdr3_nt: TGTGCCAGCAGCGGACGAGAGGCGATTGATACGCAGTATTTT
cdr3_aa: CASSGREAIDTQYF

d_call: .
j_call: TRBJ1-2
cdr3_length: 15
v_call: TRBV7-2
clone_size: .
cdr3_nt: TGTGCCAGCAGCTTAGGCTCCCAGTCAGGGCCTGGCTACACCTTC
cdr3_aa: CASSLGSQSGPGYTF

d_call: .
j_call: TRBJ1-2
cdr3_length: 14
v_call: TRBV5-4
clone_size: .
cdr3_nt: TGTGCCAGCAGCTTGCAGGGGCGAGACTATGGCTACACCTTC
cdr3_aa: CASSLQGRDYGYTF

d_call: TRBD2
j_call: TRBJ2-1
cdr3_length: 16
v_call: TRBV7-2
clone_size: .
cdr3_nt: TGTGCCAGCAGCCGGACTAGCGGGGGGGCGTACAATGAGCAGTTCTTC
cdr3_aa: CASSRTSGGAYNEQFF

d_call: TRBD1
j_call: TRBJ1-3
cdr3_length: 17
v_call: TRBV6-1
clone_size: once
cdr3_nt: TGTGCCAGCAGTGATTCGGGACAGGCCATTTCTGGAAACACCATATATTTT
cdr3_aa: CASSDSGQAISGNTIYF

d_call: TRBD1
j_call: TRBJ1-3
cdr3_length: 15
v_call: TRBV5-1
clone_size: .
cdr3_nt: TGCGCCAGCACCTGGACAGGGTCGCGTGGAAACACCATATATTTT
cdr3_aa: CASTWTGSRGNTIYF

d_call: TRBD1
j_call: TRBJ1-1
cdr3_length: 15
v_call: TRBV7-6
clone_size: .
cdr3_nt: TGTGCCAGCAGCTTACCGGACAGGGGGCTTCTTGAAGCTTTCTTT
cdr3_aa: CASSLPDRGLLEAFF

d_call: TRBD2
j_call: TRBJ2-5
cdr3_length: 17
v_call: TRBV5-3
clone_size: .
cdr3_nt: TGTGCCAGAAGCGACCGCAGACTAGCGGGGGGCCCAAAGACCCAGTACTTC
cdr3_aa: CARSDRRLAGGPKTQYF

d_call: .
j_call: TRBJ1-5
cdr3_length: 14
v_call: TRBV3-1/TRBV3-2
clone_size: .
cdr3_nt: TGTGCCAGCAGCCAAGGCAGGGGTGCTCAGCCCCAGCATTTT
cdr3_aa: CASSQGRGAQPQHF